One and the same sample provided the 5 T cell receptor beta chains below, sequenced in a study of blood T cell repertoires in COVID-19. Profiling relied on immunoSEQ multiplex PCR, and the TCRdb table lists in-frame clones only, not all of them. The repertoire holds tens of thousands of clones, 65% to 80% seen once, with more than 25% in the top ten. The sample comprised peripheral blood. The receptors stem from a man aged 55 to 69 with active or convalescent COVID-19.

The chain has TRBV11-2 and TRBJ2-5, with 7 bases fitting TRBD1. The junction had 4 bases not matched to a gene; V was cut back by 1 base and J by 2 bases. The CDR3 has 15 amino acids. Germline assignment: CDR1 SGHAT and CDR2 FQNNGV. CDR3 region: CASSLGGQAQETQYF. The DNA of the CDR3 is TGTGCCAGCAGCTTAGGAGGACAGGCTCAAGAGACCCAGTACTTC.

The chain recombines TRBV9 with TRBJ2-3; D gene uncertain. The CDR3 loop spans 15 amino acids. In germline, CDR1 is SGDLS, CDR2 YYNGEE. V lost 4 bases, J lost 0 bases, and 12 bases lay in between. The CDR3, as DNA: TGTGCCAGCAGCCCGGGTCCTACTAGCACAGATACGCAGTATTTT. It yields the protein CASSPGPTSTDTQYF. Supplemented by reference TRBV9 and TRBJ2-3, the full variable domain reads DSGVTQTPKHLITATGQRVTLRCSPRSGDLSVYWYQQSLDQGLQFLIQYYNGEERAKGNILERFSAQQFPDLHSELNLSSLELGDSALYFCASSPGPTSTDTQYFGPGTRLTVL.

This clone showed up just a few times. The chain couples TRBV24-1 to TRBJ2-5, with D tentatively TRBD2 (6 bases). The germline gives CDR1 KGHDR, CDR2 SFDVKD. Trimming removed 9 bases from V and 5 bases from J, with 12 bases in between. The CDR3 has 12 residues. CDR3 sequence reads: CATGGTGETQYF. The CDR3 DNA reads as TGTGCCACCGGGGGGACGGGGGAGACCCAGTACTTC.

The V gene is TRBV27, the J gene TRBJ1-6; D is uncertain. Germline-derived CDR1 and CDR2 are MNHEY and SMNVEV (reference sequence). The CDR3 is 15 residues long. Between the trimmed V and J ends, which lost 5 bases and 7 bases, there was a span of 15 bases. The DNA for the CDR3 is TGTGCCAGCAGTCCCTCTATGAGGGAAAATTCACCCCTCCACTTT. It codes for CASSPSMRENSPLHF.

The gene calls are TRBV12-3 or TRBV12-4 and TRBJ2-5; no clear D gene. The CDR3 length is 13 residues. Deletions cut 1 base from V and 5 bases from J, with 8 bases between. CDR3 in amino acids: CASSLGQRETQYF. The CDR3 DNA reads as TGTGCCAGCAGTTTAGGTCAGAGGGAGACCCAGTACTTC.